These T cell receptor beta chains were read from a single sample in a study of T cell repertoires in cytomegalovirus infection. For these TCRs, the target antigens are not known. Using its own MiXCR run on the reads, TCRdb lists one record per CDR3 protein. The table records some 700,000 distinct CDR3 sequences, about 30% of them present only once. The sample here was cultured PBMCs, taken from culture after CMV antigen stimulation. The origin of the receptors is a human donor in good health (CMV status not recorded). Some clones in this sample may be carry-over from other donors' samples. CDR3s include the opening cysteine and the closing phenylalanine or tryptophan. Fields, in order: clone size, J gene, V gene, D gene, CDR3 DNA, CDR3 protein. D genes are given only for firm matches. Clone size appears in some rows only: once, few, many, or a class for an expanded clone.

NA,TRBJ2-3,TRBV6-1,NA,TGTGCCAGCAGTGACAGGGAAGGGGATACGCAGTATTTT,CASSDREGDTQYF
NA,TRBJ2-7,TRBV4-1,TRBD2,TGCGCCAGCAGCCAAGGGGGAGGGGCCCACGAGCAGTACTTC,CASSQGGGAHEQYF
many,TRBJ2-7,TRBV7-2,TRBD2,TGTGCCAGCAGCTTAGTAGCGGGGGGGCCCTCCTACGAGCAGTACTTC,CASSLVAGGPSYEQYF
NA,TRBJ2-1,TRBV4-1,TRBD1,TGCGCCAGCAGCCAAGATCAGGGGGCCTACAATGAGCAGTTCTTC,CASSQDQGAYNEQFF
few,TRBJ1-6,TRBV12-3/TRBV12-4,NA,TGTGCCAGCAGTTTGGTGGGAACGGGTTCACCCCTCCACTTT,CASSLVGTGSPLHF
NA,TRBJ2-5,TRBV7-9,NA,TGTGCCAGCAGCTTAGGCACTGGGGATAGACAAGAGACCCAGTACTTC,CASSLGTGDRQETQYF
few,TRBJ2-7,TRBV2,TRBD1,TGTGCCAGCAGTGAAAGGGGACAGGGATGGTACGAGCAGTACTTC,CASSERGQGWYEQYF
few,TRBJ2-7,TRBV10-3,TRBD2,TGTGCCATCAGTGAATCTAGCGGGCACAACGAGCAGTACTTC,CAISESSGHNEQYF
few,TRBJ2-5,TRBV6-2/TRBV6-3,NA,TGTGCCAGCAGTTCCGTCGTCTTAGAGACCCAGTACTTC,CASSSVVLETQYF
NA,TRBJ2-7,TRBV6-5,TRBD2,TGTGCCAGCAGTCTGGGACTAGCGGGAGGGTTCTTCGAGCAGTACTTC,CASSLGLAGGFFEQYF
few,TRBJ2-7,TRBV20-1,NA,TGCAGTGCTAGAGCCCATTCCGGGAGCGACTCCTACGAGCAGTACTTC,CSARAHSGSDSYEQYF
many,TRBJ2-5,TRBV7-2,NA,TGTGCCAGCAGCTCCATTGTTGAGACCCAGTACTTC,CASSSIVETQYF
few,TRBJ1-1,TRBV19,NA,TGTGCCAGTAGTATGTCCGGGAACACTGAAGCTTTCTTT,CASSMSGNTEAFF
NA,TRBJ2-2,TRBV12-3/TRBV12-4,TRBD1,TGTGCCAGCAAACCGGGACAGGGCCCATCCGGGGAGCTGTTTTTT,CASKPGQGPSGELFF
NA,TRBJ2-2,TRBV7-8,NA,TGTGCCAGCAGCATGGGACCGCGGGCAATGGAGCTGTTTTTT,CASSMGPRAMELFF
few,TRBJ1-3,TRBV27,TRBD1,TGTGCCAGCAGCCCCTACAGGGGACTATATCCAACAGGGGAAAACACCATATATTTT,CASSPYRGLYPTGENTIYF
once,TRBJ2-3,TRBV14,TRBD2,TGTGCCAGCAGCCCTGCGGGACTAGCGGAGACGTTCGGGGATACGCAGTATTTT,CASSPAGLAETFGDTQYF
many,TRBJ1-6,TRBV7-2,TRBD1,TGTGCCAGTGGCGGTGGAGGGGGCTGGTCACCCCTCCACTTT,CASGGGGGWSPLHF
NA,TRBJ1-2,TRBV12-5,TRBD1,TGTGCTAGTGGTTTGGTACTAGGGCAGGGGGCCACTAACTATGGCTACACCTTC,CASGLVLGQGATNYGYTF
few,TRBJ2-7,TRBV2,NA,TGTGCCAGCAGCGGAGGGGGAGGGCCGTGGGAGCAGTACTTC,CASSGGGGPWEQYF
few,TRBJ2-7,TRBV7-2,NA,TGTGCCAGCAGCTTGGATCTGGACGAGCAGTACTTC,CASSLDLDEQYF
NA,TRBJ2-4,TRBV5-1,NA,TGCGCCAGCAGCTTGGCGGCAGGGGGACTAGCCAAAAACATTCAGTACTTC,CASSLAAGGLAKNIQYF
few,TRBJ2-7,TRBV7-2,NA,TGTGCCAGCAGCTTTACAGGGACTGGGAGCTACGAGCAGTACTTC,CASSFTGTGSYEQYF
many,TRBJ1-1,TRBV28,NA,TGTGCCAGCAGCTTAACGGACACTGAAGCTTTCTTT,CASSLTDTEAFF
NA,TRBJ2-5,TRBV20-1,NA,TGCAGTTCGGATTTCGCCGGGACAAACATAAAGACCCAGTACTTC,CSSDFAGTNIKTQYF
NA,TRBJ2-2,TRBV3-1,TRBD1,TGTGCCAGCAGCCAAGAGAAGTGGACAGGGAGGAACGGGGAGCTGTTTTTT,CASSQEKWTGRNGELFF
NA,TRBJ2-7,TRBV28,TRBD1,TGTGCCAGCAGTTGGACAGGGAACGAGCAGTACTTC,CASSWTGNEQYF
NA,TRBJ2-5,TRBV20-1,NA,TGCAGTGCTAGAGTCCCGGGGACGGGGGAGACCCAGTACTTC,CSARVPGTGETQYF
NA,TRBJ1-1,TRBV4-2,NA,TGTGCCAGCAGCCAAGAGGGGGGACCGTCTCGGAACACTGAAGCTTTCTTT,CASSQEGGPSRNTEAFF